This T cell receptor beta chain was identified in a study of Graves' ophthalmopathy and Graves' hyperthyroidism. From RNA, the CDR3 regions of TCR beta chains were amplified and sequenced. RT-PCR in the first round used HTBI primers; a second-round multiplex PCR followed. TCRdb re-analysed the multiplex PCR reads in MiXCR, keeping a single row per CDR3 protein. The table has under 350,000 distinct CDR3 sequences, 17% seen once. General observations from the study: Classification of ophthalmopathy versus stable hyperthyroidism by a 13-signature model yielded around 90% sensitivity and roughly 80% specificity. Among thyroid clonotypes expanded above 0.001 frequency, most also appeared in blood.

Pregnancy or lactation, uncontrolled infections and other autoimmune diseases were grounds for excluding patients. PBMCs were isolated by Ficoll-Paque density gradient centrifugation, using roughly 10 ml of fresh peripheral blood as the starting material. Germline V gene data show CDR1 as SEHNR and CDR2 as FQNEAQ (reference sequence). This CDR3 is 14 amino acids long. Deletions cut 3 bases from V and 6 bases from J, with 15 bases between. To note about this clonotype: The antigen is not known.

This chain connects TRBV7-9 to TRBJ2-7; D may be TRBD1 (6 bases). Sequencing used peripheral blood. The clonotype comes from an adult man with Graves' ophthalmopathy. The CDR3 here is CASSLGAGTVEQYF. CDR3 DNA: TGTGCCAGCAGCTTGGGGGCAGGGACGGTCGAGCAGTACTTC. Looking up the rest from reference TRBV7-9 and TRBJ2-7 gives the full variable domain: DTGVSQNPRHKITKRGQNVTFRCDPISEHNRLYWYRQTLGQGPEFLTYFQNEAQLEKSRLLSDRFSAERPKGSFSTLEIQRTEQGDSAMYLCASSLGAGTVEQYFGPGTRLTVT.